These 25 T cell receptor beta chains were sequenced from one sample in a study of shared clonotypes between healthy human individuals. Assay used: immunoSEQ multiplex PCR; TCRdb lists only in-frame clones, some missing. The repertoire holds 2,500,000 or so clones, with roughly 92% as singletons. Specimen: naive CD4+ T cells sorted from blood. The subset: CD45RA+ positively selected. The origin of the receptors is a man between 18 and 29 years old in good health.

The chain employs TRBV6-6 and TRBJ2-2; 8 bases are shared with TRBD2. The J segment lost 3 bases and the V segment lost 2 bases, leaving 2 bases of the junction unmatched. Germline CDR1 reads MNHNY; CDR2 reads SVGAGI (reference sequence). CDR3 size: 15 residues. The CDR3 sequence is CASSYRRGDTGELFF. Written as DNA, the CDR3 is TGTGCCAGCAGTTACAGGCGGGGGGACACCGGGGAGCTGTTTTTT.

This chain joins TRBV5-6 and TRBJ2-1; D is uncertain. The CDR3 contains 13 residues. V lost 0 bases, J lost 9 bases, and 10 bases lay in between. Germline V gene lookup returns CDR1 SGHDT and CDR2 YYEEEE. In DNA, the CDR3 is TGTGCCAGCAGCTTGGGTAGGGCTGGTGAGCAGTTCTTC. Translating it yields CASSLGRAGEQFF.

The J gene is TRBJ1-1, the V gene TRBV4-1; the D is unclear. V was clipped by 0 bases and J by 3 bases, with 20 bases between them. The CDR3 runs 18 residues. Germline CDR1 is MGHRA and CDR2 is YSYEKL. DNA for the CDR3: TGCGCCAGCAGCCAAGATCCTGGAGGCCCGAGGGAGGACACTGAAGCTTTCTTT. It specifies CASSQDPGGPREDTEAFF.

This chain links TRBV7-9 with TRBJ1-4; 7 nucleotides align to TRBD1. Unmatched junction bases numbered 5, after V lost 3 bases and J lost 7 bases. Germline V gene lookup returns CDR1 SEHNR and CDR2 FQNEAQ (reference sequence). There are 14 residues in the CDR3. CDR3 sequence (DNA): TGTGCCAGCAGCTTCTCAGGGGGAGGTGAAAAACTGTTTTTT. It yields the protein CASSFSGGGEKLFF.

The chain couples TRBV11-2 to TRBJ2-7; 10 nucleotides line up with TRBD2. This CDR3 has 15 amino acids. The V gene's germline CDR1 is SGHAT and CDR2 FQNNGV. The J segment lost 3 bases and the V segment lost 4 bases, leaving 6 bases of the junction unmatched. CDR3 DNA: TGTGCCAGCAGCTCACTAGCGGGACAAAACTACGAGCAGTACTTC. Protein product: CASSSLAGQNYEQYF.

The V call is TRBV5-6, the J call TRBJ1-2, with TRBD1 as a possible D gene (6 bases). From germline, CDR1 is SGHDT and CDR2 YYEEEE. The V gene lost 1 base and the J gene lost 5 bases, with 24 bases spanning the gap. This CDR3 has 18 residues. CDR3 amino acids: CASSLLGGSRVGSYGYTF. DNA of the CDR3: TGTGCCAGCAGCTTGTTAGGGGGGTCGAGGGTCGGGAGTTATGGCTACACCTTC.

The chain is built from TRBV30 and TRBJ2-3; the D gene is possibly TRBD1 (6 bases). V lost 3 bases, J lost 4 bases, and 11 bases lay in between. CDR3 length: 13 amino acids. In germline, CDR1 is GTSNPN, CDR2 SVGIG (reference sequence). The DNA for the CDR3 is TGTGCCTGGAGGACGGCAGGGGCAGATACGCAGTATTTT. Protein product: CAWRTAGADTQYF.

With regard to this clone: The same CDR3 arises from other DNA sequences in this sample as well. The genes are TRBV5-1 and TRBJ2-1, with 7 bases matching TRBD2. CDR1 is SGHRS, CDR2 YFSETQ, per germline. There are 15 residues in the CDR3. V lost 0 bases to trimming and J lost 2 bases; unmatched junction nucleotides: 2. The CDR3 DNA sequence: TGCGCCAGCAGCTTGGGCGGGGGTACCTACAATGAGCAGTTCTTC. Encoded protein: CASSLGGGTYNEQFF. The full variable domain, with the rest looked up from reference TRBV5-1 and TRBJ2-1, is KAGVTQTPRYLIKTRGQQVTLSCSPISGHRSVSWYQQTPGQGLQFLFEYFSETQRNKGNFPGRFSGRQFSNSRSEMNVSTLELGDSALYLCASSLGGGTYNEQFFGPGTRLTVL.

This chain joins TRBV27 and TRBJ2-1; TRBD2 matches 9 bases. CDR3 length: 15 residues. With 5 bases clipped from V and 3 bases from J, the junction kept 5 bases outside the gene matches. Germline V gene data show CDR1 as MNHEY and CDR2 as SMNVEV (reference sequence). Here the CDR3 reads CASSQERGVYNEQFF. The CDR3 nucleotides are TGTGCCAGCAGTCAGGAGCGGGGGGTCTACAATGAGCAGTTCTTC.

This rearrangement joins TRBV19 to TRBJ1-1; no firm D call. The germline gives CDR1 LNHDA, CDR2 SQIVND (reference sequence). The CDR3 totals 13 residues. V shed 5 bases and J shed 1 base, with 8 bases lying between them. The CDR3 sequence: CASSSESNTEAFF. The DNA for the CDR3 is TGTGCCAGTAGTTCGGAGTCGAACACTGAAGCTTTCTTT. Full variable domain (missing parts from reference TRBV19 and TRBJ1-1): DGGITQSPKYLFRKEGQNVTLSCEQNLNHDAMYWYRQDPGQGLRLIYYSQIVNDFQKGDIAEGYSVSREKKESFPLTVTSAQKNPTAFYLCASSSESNTEAFFGQGTRLTVV.

This rearrangement joins TRBV20-1 to TRBJ2-7; 8 bases are a match to TRBD1. Trimming removed 8 bases from V and 3 bases from J; junction bases left unmatched: 3. The CDR3 runs to 11 residues. The germline V gene encodes CDR1 DFQATT and CDR2 SNEGSKA (reference sequence). CDR3 sequence reads: CSPGTGYEQYF. CDR3 coding DNA: TGCAGTCCAGGGACAGGCTACGAGCAGTACTTC.

This clone was counted once. CDR3 coding DNA: TGTGCCAGCAGCCCCGGAGAGGCTGGCAATCAGCCCCAGCATTTT. Its protein product is CASSPGEAGNQPQHF. This chain uses TRBV9 with TRBJ1-5; D gene ambiguous. V dropped 4 bases and J dropped 2 bases, with 13 bases sitting between them. The germline V gene encodes CDR1 SGDLS and CDR2 YYNGEE. This CDR3 is 15 amino acids long.

Here the CDR3 reads CASSLTGQPGYTF. CDR3 bases: TGTGCCAGCAGCTTAACTGGGCAGCCTGGCTACACCTTC. The chain carries TRBV7-2 and TRBJ1-2; the D is unclear. This CDR3 region has 13 residues. V lost 2 bases and J lost 7, with 11 bases in between. CDR1 SGHTA and CDR2 FQGNSA come from the germline V gene.

The genes are TRBV12-5 and TRBJ1-2; D is ambiguous. CDR3 length equals 12 residues. The ends were cut back, 0 bases at V and 4 bases at J, with 3 bases in the middle. Germline V CDR1 and CDR2: LGHNT, FRNRAP. The CDR3 loop is CASGLVLYGYTF. CDR3 sequence (DNA): TGTGCTAGTGGTTTGGTACTCTATGGCTACACCTTC.

V gene TRBV9 combines with J gene TRBJ2-5; 15 positions agree with TRBD2. The ends lost 0 bases at V and 2 bases at J; junction bases unmatched: 8. The CDR3 sequence is 19 residues long. The V gene's germline CDR1 is SGDLS and CDR2 YYNGEE. The DNA of the CDR3 is TGTGCCAGCAGCGTAGCTACCGTTGGGACTAGCGGGAGGCAAGAGACCCAGTACTTC. Its translation: CASSVATVGTSGRQETQYF.

The V and J genes are TRBV18 and TRBJ2-7; D may be TRBD2 (6 bases). V lost 0 bases, J lost 4 bases, and 10 bases lay in between. The CDR3 has 14 amino acids. Looked up from germline, CDR1 is KGHSH and CDR2 is LQKENI. The chain's CDR3 is CASSPPASVYEQYF. CDR3 sequence (DNA): TGTGCCAGCTCACCACCGGCTAGCGTTTACGAGCAGTACTTC.

The chain links TRBV23-1 to TRBJ1-6; D ambiguous. TRBV23-1 is labeled an ORF, and its function is uncertain. Trimming took 3 bases from V and 0 from J, leaving 12 bases between them. This CDR3 comprises 17 residues. CDR3 in amino acids: CASSQSSRSSYNSPLHF. The CDR3 DNA reads as TGCGCCAGCAGTCAGAGCTCCAGGAGCTCCTATAATTCACCCCTCCACTTT.

This clone has more than one count but fewer than ten. The chain employs TRBV10-1 and TRBJ1-3; 9 bases line up with TRBD1. Trimming removed 6 bases from V and 0 bases from J; junction bases left unmatched: 6. The CDR3 is made up of 16 amino acids. Germline V gene sequence: CDR1 WNHNN, CDR2 SYGVQD (reference sequence). Here the CDR3 DNA reads TGCGCCAGCAGGGGACAGGGTGGATACTCTGGAAACACCATATATTTT. Translated, it gives CASRGQGGYSGNTIYF.

The gene calls are TRBV6-4 and TRBJ1-5; D not certain. The germline V gene encodes CDR1 MRHNA and CDR2 SNTAGT. The V end lost 4 bases, the J end lost 2 bases, and 6 bases lay between the germline ends. This CDR3 contains 13 residues. CDR3 DNA sequence: TGTGCCAGCAGTGCCTCGGGCAATCAGCCCCAGCATTTT. It translates to CASSASGNQPQHF.

V and J are TRBV6-5 and TRBJ1-6, with TRBD1 matching 7 bases. CDR1 and CDR2 from the germline V gene are MNHEY and SVGAGI. The V gene end was trimmed by 8 bases and the J gene end by 6 bases; junction bases not matched to a gene: 4. The CDR3 sequence is 13 residues long. CDR3 bases: TGTGCCAGCGGACAGGCCTTTAATTCACCCCTCCACTTT. It specifies CASGQAFNSPLHF.

This chain joins TRBV5-1 and TRBJ2-4; TRBD1 might be the D (6 bases). The CDR3 is 17 amino acids. V gave up 0 bases and J gave up 1 base, with 14 bases separating them. Germline V lookup: CDR1 SGHRS, CDR2 YFSETQ. In DNA form, the CDR3 reads TGCGCCAGCAGCTTGGGGGGGCGAGGTGGCGCCAAAAACATTCAGTACTTC. Protein: CASSLGGRGGAKNIQYF. The variable domain in full, completed from reference TRBV5-1 and TRBJ2-4, reads KAGVTQTPRYLIKTRGQQVTLSCSPISGHRSVSWYQQTPGQGLQFLFEYFSETQRNKGNFPGRFSGRQFSNSRSEMNVSTLELGDSALYLCASSLGGRGGAKNIQYFGAGTRLSVL.

V is TRBV10-2 and J is TRBJ1-4, with D perhaps TRBD1 (5 bases). This CDR3 has 15 residues. The germline V gene has CDR1 WSHSY and CDR2 SAAADI. The V and J ends lost 5 bases and 7 bases respectively, with 17 bases between them. CDR3 loop: CASSWSGEASEKLFF. The CDR3 DNA is TGCGCCAGCAGTTGGTCGGGGGAGGCGAGTGAAAAACTGTTTTTT.

As concerns this clone: One junction end does not reproduce the germline sequence, and a read error may be involved. V usage is TRBV12-5 and J usage is TRBJ2-3; no definite D call. There are 12 residues in the CDR3. CDR1 LGHNT and CDR2 FRNRAP come from the germline V gene. The CDR3 DNA sequence: TGTGCTAGTGCTTTGGTAACAGATACGCAGTATTTT. It translates to CASALVTDTQYF.

This sequence joins TRBV28 and TRBJ2-7; TRBD2 aligns across 7 bases. V was clipped by 3 bases and J by 3 bases; unmatched bases: 11. This CDR3 contains 16 residues. Germline V gives CDR1 MDHEN, CDR2 SYDVKM. CDR3 in DNA: TGTGCCAGCAGTTTCTCCGGGAGGTCAAACGACTACGAGCAGTACTTC. It is translated as CASSFSGRSNDYEQYF.

The gene calls are TRBV28 and TRBJ2-3; a weak D match, TRBD2 (6 bases). The CDR3 totals 15 residues. Per the germline V gene, CDR1 is MDHEN and CDR2 is SYDVKM. V lost 6 bases and J 0 bases, leaving 13 bases between the germline ends. CDR3: CASSPGGTSTDTQYF. The DNA for the CDR3 is TGTGCCAGCAGCCCCGGGGGAACTAGCACAGATACGCAGTATTTT.